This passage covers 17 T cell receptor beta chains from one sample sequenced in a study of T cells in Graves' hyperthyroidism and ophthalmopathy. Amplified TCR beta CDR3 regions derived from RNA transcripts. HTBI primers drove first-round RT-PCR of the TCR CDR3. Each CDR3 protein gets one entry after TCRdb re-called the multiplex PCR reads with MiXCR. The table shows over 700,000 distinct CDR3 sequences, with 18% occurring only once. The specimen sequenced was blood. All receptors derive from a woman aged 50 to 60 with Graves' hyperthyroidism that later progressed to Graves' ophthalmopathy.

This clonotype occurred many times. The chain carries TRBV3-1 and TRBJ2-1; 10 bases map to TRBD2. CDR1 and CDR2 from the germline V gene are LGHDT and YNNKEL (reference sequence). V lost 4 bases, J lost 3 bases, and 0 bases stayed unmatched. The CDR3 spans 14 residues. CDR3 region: CASSRTSGYNEQFF. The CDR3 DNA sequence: TGTGCCAGCAGCCGGACTAGCGGCTACAATGAGCAGTTCTTC.

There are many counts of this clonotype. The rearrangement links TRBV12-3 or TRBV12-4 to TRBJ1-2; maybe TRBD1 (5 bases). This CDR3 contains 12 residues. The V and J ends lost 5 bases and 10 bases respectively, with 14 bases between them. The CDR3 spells CASSPNGAFYTF. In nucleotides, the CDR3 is TGTGCCAGCAGTCCCAATGGGGCCTTCTACACCTTC.

The DNA for the CDR3 is TGCAGTGCTAGAGCGGGGGAGAACACCGGGGAGCTGTTTTTT. This translates into CSARAGENTGELFF. The V gene is TRBV20-1, the J gene TRBJ2-2; maybe TRBD2 (6 bases). Germline V gene lookup returns CDR1 DFQATT and CDR2 SNEGSKA (reference sequence). Trimming cost V 1 base and J 1 base, with 7 bases left between them. This CDR3 has 14 amino acids.

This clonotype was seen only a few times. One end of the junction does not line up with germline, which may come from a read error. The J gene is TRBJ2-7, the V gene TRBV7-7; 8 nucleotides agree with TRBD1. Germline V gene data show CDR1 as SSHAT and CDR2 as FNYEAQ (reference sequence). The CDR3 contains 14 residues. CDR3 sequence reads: CASSQGQAPYEQYF. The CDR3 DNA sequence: TGTGCTAGCAGCCAGGGACAGGCGCCGTACGAGCAGTACTTC.

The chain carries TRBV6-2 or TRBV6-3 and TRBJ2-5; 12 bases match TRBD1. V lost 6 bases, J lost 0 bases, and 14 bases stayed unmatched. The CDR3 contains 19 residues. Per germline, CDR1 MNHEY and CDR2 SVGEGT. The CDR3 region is CASRDPGQGANPYQETQYF. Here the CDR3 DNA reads TGTGCCAGCAGGGACCCGGGACAGGGGGCGAATCCGTACCAAGAGACCCAGTACTTC.

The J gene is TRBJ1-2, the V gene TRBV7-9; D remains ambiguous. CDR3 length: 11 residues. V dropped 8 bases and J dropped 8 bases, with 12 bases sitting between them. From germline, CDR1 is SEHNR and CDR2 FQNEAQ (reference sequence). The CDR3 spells CASPALEGYTF. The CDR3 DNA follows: TGTGCCAGCCCGGCCCTGGAAGGCTACACCTTC.

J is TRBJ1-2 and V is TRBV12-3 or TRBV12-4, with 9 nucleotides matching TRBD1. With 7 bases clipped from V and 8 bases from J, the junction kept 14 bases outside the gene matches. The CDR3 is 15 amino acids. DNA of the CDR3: TGTGCCAGCACTTCGGACAGGGGATATGTCGGCGGCTACACCTTC. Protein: CASTSDRGYVGGYTF.

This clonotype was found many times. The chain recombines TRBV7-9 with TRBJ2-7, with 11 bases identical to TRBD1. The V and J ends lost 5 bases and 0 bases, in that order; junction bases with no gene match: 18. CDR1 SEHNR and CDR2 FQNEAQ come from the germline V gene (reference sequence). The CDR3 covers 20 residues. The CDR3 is CASSLVRGTGGKLSSYEQYF. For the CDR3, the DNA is TGTGCCAGCAGCCTAGTGCGGGGGACAGGGGGGAAATTGAGCTCCTACGAGCAGTACTTC.

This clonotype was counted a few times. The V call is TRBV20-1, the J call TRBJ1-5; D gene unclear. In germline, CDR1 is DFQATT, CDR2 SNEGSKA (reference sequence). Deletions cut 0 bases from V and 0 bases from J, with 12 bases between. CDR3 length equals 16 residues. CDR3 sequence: CSARDGQAYSNQPQHF. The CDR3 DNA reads TGCAGTGCTAGAGACGGGCAGGCTTATAGCAATCAGCCCCAGCATTTT.

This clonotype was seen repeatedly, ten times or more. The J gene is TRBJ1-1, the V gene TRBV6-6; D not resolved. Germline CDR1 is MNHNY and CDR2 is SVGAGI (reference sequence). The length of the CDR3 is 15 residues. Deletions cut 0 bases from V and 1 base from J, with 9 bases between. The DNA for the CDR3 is TGTGCCAGCAGTTACTCGAACGTAGGGAACACTGAAGCTTTCTTT. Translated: CASSYSNVGNTEAFF.

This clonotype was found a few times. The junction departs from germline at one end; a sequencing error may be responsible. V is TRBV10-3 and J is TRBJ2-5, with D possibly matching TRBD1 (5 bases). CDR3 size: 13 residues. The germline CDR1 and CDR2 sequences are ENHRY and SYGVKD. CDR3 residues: CAIRDDSQETQYF. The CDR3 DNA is TGTGCCATCCGTGACGACAGTCAAGAGACCCAGTACTTC.

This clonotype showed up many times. In nucleotides, the CDR3 is TGTGCCAGCGGGAGTGGGACTAGCGGGGGCCAAGAGACCCAGTACTTC. This codes for CASGSGTSGGQETQYF. The rearrangement joins TRBV6-1 to TRBJ2-5, with TRBD2 matching over 14 bases. V gave up 8 bases and J gave up 1 base; unmatched junction bases: 6. The V gene's germline CDR1 is MNHNS and CDR2 SASEGT. This CDR3 spans 16 amino acids.

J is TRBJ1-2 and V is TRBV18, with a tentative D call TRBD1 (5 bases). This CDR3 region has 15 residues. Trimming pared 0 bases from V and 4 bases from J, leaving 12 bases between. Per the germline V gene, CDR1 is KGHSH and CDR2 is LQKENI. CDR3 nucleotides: TGTGCCAGCTCACCACCGGGGCAGACATCCTATGGCTACACCTTC. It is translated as CASSPPGQTSYGYTF.

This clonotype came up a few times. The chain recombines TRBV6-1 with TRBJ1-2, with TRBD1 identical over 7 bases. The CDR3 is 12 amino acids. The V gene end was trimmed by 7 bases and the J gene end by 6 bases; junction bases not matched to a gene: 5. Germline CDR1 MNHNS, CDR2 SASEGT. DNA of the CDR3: TGTGCCAGCAAATCGACAGGGCATGGCTACACCTTC. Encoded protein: CASKSTGHGYTF.

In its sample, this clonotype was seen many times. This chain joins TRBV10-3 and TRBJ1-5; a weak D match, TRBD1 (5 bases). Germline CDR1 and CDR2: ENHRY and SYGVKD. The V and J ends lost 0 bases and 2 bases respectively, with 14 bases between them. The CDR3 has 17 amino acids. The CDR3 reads CAISESKGRGGNQPQHF. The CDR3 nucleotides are TGTGCCATCAGTGAGTCGAAGGGGCGCGGGGGCAATCAGCCCCAGCATTTT.

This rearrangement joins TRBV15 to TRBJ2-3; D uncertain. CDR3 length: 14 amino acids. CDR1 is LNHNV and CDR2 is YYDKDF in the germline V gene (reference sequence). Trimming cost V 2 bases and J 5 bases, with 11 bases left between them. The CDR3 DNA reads TGTGCCACCAGCAGAATCCCCTACGAAGATACGCAGTATTTT. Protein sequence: CATSRIPYEDTQYF.

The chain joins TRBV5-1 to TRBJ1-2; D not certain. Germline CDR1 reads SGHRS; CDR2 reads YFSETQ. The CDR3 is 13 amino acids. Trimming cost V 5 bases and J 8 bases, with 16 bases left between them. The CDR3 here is CASSGGFRYGYTF. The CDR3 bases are TGCGCCAGCAGTGGCGGGTTCCGCTACGGCTACACCTTC.